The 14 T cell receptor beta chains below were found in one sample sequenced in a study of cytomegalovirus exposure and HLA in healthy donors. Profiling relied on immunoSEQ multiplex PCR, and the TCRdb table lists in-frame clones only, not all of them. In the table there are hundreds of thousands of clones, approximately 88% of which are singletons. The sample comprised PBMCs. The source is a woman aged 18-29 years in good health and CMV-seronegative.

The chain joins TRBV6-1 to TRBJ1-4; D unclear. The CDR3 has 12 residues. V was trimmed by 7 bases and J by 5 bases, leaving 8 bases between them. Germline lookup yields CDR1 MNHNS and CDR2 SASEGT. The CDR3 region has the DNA TGTGCCAGCATCAGTATAAATGAAAAACTGTTTTTT. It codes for CASISINEKLFF.

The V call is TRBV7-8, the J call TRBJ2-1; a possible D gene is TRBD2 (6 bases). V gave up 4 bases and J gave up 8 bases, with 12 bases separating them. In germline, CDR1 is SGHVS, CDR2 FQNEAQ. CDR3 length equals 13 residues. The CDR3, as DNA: TGTGCCAGCAGCTCGGGACTCCTTGATGAGCAGTTCTTC. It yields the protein CASSSGLLDEQFF.

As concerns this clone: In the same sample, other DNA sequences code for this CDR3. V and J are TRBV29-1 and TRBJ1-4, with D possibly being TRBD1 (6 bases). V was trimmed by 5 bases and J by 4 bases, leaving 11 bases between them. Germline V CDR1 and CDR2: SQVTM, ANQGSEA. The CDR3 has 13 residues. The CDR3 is CSVKGVLNEKLFF. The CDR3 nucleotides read TGCAGCGTTAAGGGGGTCCTTAATGAAAAACTGTTTTTT.

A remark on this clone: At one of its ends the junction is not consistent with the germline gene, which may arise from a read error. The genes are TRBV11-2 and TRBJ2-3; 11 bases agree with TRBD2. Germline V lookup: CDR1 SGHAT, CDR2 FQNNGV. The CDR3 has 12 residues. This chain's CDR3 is CASSWGSGRGVF. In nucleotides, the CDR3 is TGTGCCAGCAGCTGGGGTAGCGGGAGGGGAGTTTTT.

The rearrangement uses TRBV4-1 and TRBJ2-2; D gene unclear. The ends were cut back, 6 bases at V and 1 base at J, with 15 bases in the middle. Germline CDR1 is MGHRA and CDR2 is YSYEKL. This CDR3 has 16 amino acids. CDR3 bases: TGCGCCAGCAGTCACGTTACTATCGAGAACACCGGGGAGCTGTTTTTT. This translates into CASSHVTIENTGELFF.

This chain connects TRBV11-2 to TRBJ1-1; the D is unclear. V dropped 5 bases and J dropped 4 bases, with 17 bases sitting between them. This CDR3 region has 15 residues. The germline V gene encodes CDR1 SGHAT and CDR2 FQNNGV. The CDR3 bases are TGTGCCAGCAGCCCCCTTGGCGGGGTTAGCACTGAAGCTTTCTTT. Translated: CASSPLGGVSTEAFF. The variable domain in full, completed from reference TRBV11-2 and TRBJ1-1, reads EAGVAQSPRYKIIEKRQSVAFWCNPISGHATLYWYQQILGQGPKLLIQFQNNGVVDDSQLPKDRFSAERLKGVDSTLKIQPAKLEDSAVYLCASSPLGGVSTEAFFGQGTRLTVV.

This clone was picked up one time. CDR3 amino acids: CASSLGLAGGSNTGELFF. The CDR3 DNA sequence: TGCGCCAGCAGCCTAGGACTAGCGGGAGGATCGAACACCGGGGAGCTGTTTTTT. The chain recombines TRBV5-1 with TRBJ2-2; TRBD2 agrees at 14 bases. Trimming removed 4 bases from V and 0 bases from J; junction bases left unmatched: 5. The CDR3 contains 18 residues. In germline, CDR1 is SGHRS, CDR2 YFSETQ.

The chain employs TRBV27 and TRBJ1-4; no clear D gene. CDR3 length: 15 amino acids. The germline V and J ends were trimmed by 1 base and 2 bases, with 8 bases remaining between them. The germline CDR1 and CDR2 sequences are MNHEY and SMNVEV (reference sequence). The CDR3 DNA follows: TGTGCCAGCAGTTTATATTTCGGGACTAATGAAAAACTGTTTTTT. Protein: CASSLYFGTNEKLFF.

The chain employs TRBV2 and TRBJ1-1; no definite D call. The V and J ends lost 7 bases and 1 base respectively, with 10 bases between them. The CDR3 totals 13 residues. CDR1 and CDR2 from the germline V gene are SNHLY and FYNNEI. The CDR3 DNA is TGTGCCAGCAAGAGCGAGGGGAACACTGAAGCTTTCTTT. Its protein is CASKSEGNTEAFF.

CDR3 sequence: CASSVGVGGGETQYF. The DNA for the CDR3 is TGCGCCAGCAGTGTTGGAGTGGGGGGGGGAGAGACCCAGTACTTC. The V call is TRBV10-2, the J call TRBJ2-5; TRBD2 matches 7 bases. Germline trimming cut 4 bases from V and 4 bases from J; bases unmatched to any gene: 9. The germline gives CDR1 WSHSY, CDR2 SAAADI. The CDR3 is 15 amino acids.

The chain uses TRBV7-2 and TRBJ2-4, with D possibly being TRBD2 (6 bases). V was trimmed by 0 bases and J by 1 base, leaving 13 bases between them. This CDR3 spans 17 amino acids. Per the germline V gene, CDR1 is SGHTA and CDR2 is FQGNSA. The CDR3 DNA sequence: TGTGCCAGCAGCTTAGCGCTAACGGGGAGGGCCAAAAACATTCAGTACTTC. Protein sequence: CASSLALTGRAKNIQYF.

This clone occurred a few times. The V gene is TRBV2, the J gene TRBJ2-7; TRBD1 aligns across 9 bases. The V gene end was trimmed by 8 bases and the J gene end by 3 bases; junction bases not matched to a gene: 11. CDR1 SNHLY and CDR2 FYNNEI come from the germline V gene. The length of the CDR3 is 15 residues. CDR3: CASLNSGQGNYEQYF. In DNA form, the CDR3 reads TGTGCCAGCCTCAATTCGGGACAGGGTAACTACGAGCAGTACTTC.

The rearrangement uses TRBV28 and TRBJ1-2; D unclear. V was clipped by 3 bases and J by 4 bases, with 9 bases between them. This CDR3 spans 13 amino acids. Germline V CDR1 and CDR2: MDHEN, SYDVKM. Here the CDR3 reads CASSLAGSYGYTF. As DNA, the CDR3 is TGTGCCAGCAGTTTGGCGGGGTCCTATGGCTACACCTTC.

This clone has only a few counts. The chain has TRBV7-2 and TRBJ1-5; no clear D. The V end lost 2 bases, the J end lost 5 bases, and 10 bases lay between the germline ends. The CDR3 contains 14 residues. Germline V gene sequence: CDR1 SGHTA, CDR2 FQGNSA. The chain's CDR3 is CASSLSAPDQPQHF. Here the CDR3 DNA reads TGTGCCAGCAGCTTAAGTGCGCCTGATCAGCCCCAGCATTTT.